The source of this T cell receptor beta chain is a study of spatial heterogeneity in lung cancer. General study points: How many expanded intratumoral alpha and beta TCRs were present tracked the tumor mutation count, which was a count of nonsynonymous mutations. Expanded TCRs classified as ubiquitous or regional were counted, and these counts tracked ubiquitous and regional nonsynonymous mutations, respectively.

TCR cDNA molecules were tagged individually, and each one carried a unique molecular identifier. TCRdb analysed the 5' RACE reads with MiXCR anew, one entry per CDR3 protein. Found here are over 7,500 distinct CDR3 sequences, around 6.3% of them singletons; the top ten hold about 7.4%. The table lists this clonotype with many counts. What it binds is not known. The V end lost 7 bases, the J end lost 7 bases, and 23 bases lay between the germline ends. Germline values: CDR1 SGHVS, CDR2 FQNEAQ. This CDR3 has 16 residues. Time point indicated: sample taken at primary tumor resection. Frozen PBMC, nontumor lung or tumor provided whole RNA, which was sequenced unsorted.

The clonotype comes from a female donor with early-stage non-small cell lung cancer. The chain combines TRBV7-8 with TRBJ1-5, with unresolved D. This specimen consisted of lung tumor tissue, obtained at surgery. The DNA of the CDR3 is TGTGCCAGCATTAGTGGAAGTCGGGGTTTTGGACAGCCCCAGCATTTT. Its protein is CASISGSRGFGQPQHF.